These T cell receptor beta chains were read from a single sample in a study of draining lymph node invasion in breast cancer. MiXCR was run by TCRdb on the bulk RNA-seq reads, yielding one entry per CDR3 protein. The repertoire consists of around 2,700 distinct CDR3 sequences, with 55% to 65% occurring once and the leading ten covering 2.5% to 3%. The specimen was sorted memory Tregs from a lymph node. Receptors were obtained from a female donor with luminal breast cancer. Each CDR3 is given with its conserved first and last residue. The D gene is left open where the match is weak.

CDR3: CASSTGQGNEQFF
V: TRBV5-1
D: TRBD1
J: TRBJ2-1

CDR3: CASRAENTEAFF
V: TRBV12-3/TRBV12-4
D: NA
J: TRBJ1-1

CDR3: CASSFSQVNTEAFF
V: TRBV28
D: NA
J: TRBJ1-1

CDR3: CASSLDGLSKNIQYF
V: TRBV5-1
D: NA
J: TRBJ2-4

CDR3: CASSNWARGDTEAFF
V: TRBV21-1
D: NA
J: TRBJ1-1

CDR3: CASSRAGGGASNEQFF
V: TRBV4-2
D: TRBD2
J: TRBJ2-1

CDR3: CASSFEGSSYNEQFF
V: TRBV5-1
D: NA
J: TRBJ2-1

CDR3: CASSRQGATRGYTF
V: TRBV5-4
D: TRBD1
J: TRBJ1-2

CDR3: CASSPLSGFSTDTQYF
V: TRBV23-1
D: TRBD2
J: TRBJ2-3

CDR3: CASSLDRRTDSLGTF
V: TRBV11-2
D: NA
J: TRBJ1-2

CDR3: CASSGAGGSSGANVLTF
V: TRBV28
D: TRBD1
J: TRBJ2-6

CDR3: CASSPTSWEKLFF
V: TRBV7-2
D: NA
J: TRBJ1-4

CDR3: CASSLARDQPQHF
V: TRBV7-9
D: NA
J: TRBJ1-5

CDR3: CASHPGRGSYNEQFF
V: TRBV7-9
D: NA
J: TRBJ2-1

CDR3: CASSEARGGGGYTF
V: TRBV2
D: NA
J: TRBJ1-2

CDR3: CASNVGAHQETQYF
V: TRBV19
D: NA
J: TRBJ2-5

CDR3: CASSPWVNTEAFF
V: TRBV7-6
D: NA
J: TRBJ1-1

CDR3: CASSPGREGQPQHF
V: TRBV18
D: NA
J: TRBJ1-5

CDR3: CASSLTSGSTDTQYF
V: TRBV12-3/TRBV12-4
D: TRBD2
J: TRBJ2-3

CDR3: CASSSTSGGADEQFF
V: TRBV7-2
D: TRBD2
J: TRBJ2-1

CDR3: CASRVGSNTEAFF
V: TRBV6-2/TRBV6-3
D: NA
J: TRBJ1-1

CDR3: CASRIQRSGELFF
V: TRBV10-2
D: NA
J: TRBJ2-2

CDR3: CASSYRSGEQYF
V: TRBV6-5
D: NA
J: TRBJ2-7

CDR3: CASSLSAGTNSPLHF
V: TRBV27
D: NA
J: TRBJ1-6

CDR3: CASSLDTGASPYGYTF
V: TRBV7-2
D: NA
J: TRBJ1-2

CDR3: CASSEALHRTQYF
V: TRBV2
D: NA
J: TRBJ2-5

CDR3: CASSPWTGGAEQYF
V: TRBV3-1
D: TRBD1
J: TRBJ2-7

CDR3: CASSLGPGPQPQHF
V: TRBV11-2
D: NA
J: TRBJ1-5

CDR3: CASSSLTGGAEAFF
V: TRBV6-1
D: TRBD1
J: TRBJ1-1

CDR3: CASSSHRNRGAGDTQYF
V: TRBV7-2
D: TRBD1
J: TRBJ2-3

CDR3: CASSVAPSGGYEQFF
V: TRBV9
D: TRBD2
J: TRBJ2-1

CDR3: CASSRRQETTNEKLFF
V: TRBV4-2
D: NA
J: TRBJ1-4

CDR3: CASMELGGYTF
V: TRBV19
D: NA
J: TRBJ1-2

CDR3: CASSLGAGRLTGELFF
V: TRBV5-1
D: NA
J: TRBJ2-2

CDR3: CASSINQPQHF
V: TRBV6-1
D: NA
J: TRBJ1-5

CDR3: CASRQGAYEQYF
V: TRBV5-1
D: TRBD1
J: TRBJ2-7

CDR3: CASSLDRSTDTQYF
V: TRBV5-1
D: NA
J: TRBJ2-3

CDR3: CASSTHGSSTTDTQYF
V: TRBV19
D: NA
J: TRBJ2-3